There are many counts of the clone carrying this T cell receptor (beta chain). Its antigen is unidentified. The V segment lost 0 bases and the J segment 4 bases; nucleotides outside the gene matches: 6. CDR3 length: 16 amino acids. Germline V gene lookup returns CDR1 SGHRS and CDR2 YFSETQ. This entry belongs to a study of CD8 T cells in ankylosing spondylitis. Study-level findings and limits: Clones linked to disease were reported to show significant enrichment in matched ankylosing spondylitis synovial fluid.

TCRdb reprocessed the 5' RACE reads with MiXCR, giving one entry per CDR3 protein. The table records 150,000 to 200,000 distinct CDR3 sequences, approximately 20% of them present only once. The V gene is TRBV5-1, the J gene TRBJ1-4; TRBD1 matches at 7 bases. This TCR came from a male donor with ankylosing spondylitis or in good health (not recorded which). The sequenced sample was blood, either unsorted or a sorted T cell fraction (not recorded which). The CDR3 here is CASSLGQGLGNEKLFF. Here the CDR3 DNA reads TGCGCCAGCAGCTTGGGACAGGGTCTTGGTAATGAAAAACTGTTTTTT.